The clone carrying this T cell receptor beta chain was seen a few times. Its antigen remains unknown. This record belongs to a study of long-term antiretroviral therapy in people with HIV. Study results and caveats: Neither ART adherence, viral resistance nor therapy changes were documented.

Looked up from germline, CDR1 is SGHTA and CDR2 is FQGTGA. This CDR3 spans 15 amino acids. The trim removed 4 bases at V and 5 bases at J, leaving 6 bases unmatched. Version v3.0 of the immunoSEQ assay ran at survey level. Method: immunoSEQ multiplex PCR; TCRdb's copy keeps in-frame clones and lacks some. Of some 30,000 clones in the sample, 70% to 90% are singletons; the top ten hold 10% to 15%. The clonotype was recovered from a man aged 18 to 35 with HIV. This chain uses TRBV7-3 with TRBJ2-2; 8 bases fit TRBD1. Sample: unsorted PBMCs, taken 1.1 years after starting antiretroviral therapy. The CDR3: CASSSTTGGTGELFF. CDR3 sequence (DNA): TGTGCCAGCAGCTCGACCACAGGGGGGACCGGGGAGCTGTTTTTT.